Listed here are 5 T cell receptor beta chains from one sample, sequenced in a study of blood T cells in healthy people across ages. Then a second PCR, running roughly 6 to 12 cycles, was carried out with a sample-barcoded 5' primer and a J-beta primer mix. TCRdb fed the 5' RACE reads into MiXCR, producing one record per CDR3 protein. The table records approximately 850,000 distinct CDR3 sequences, around 45% of them present only once. Sequencing was performed on blood. The source is a man aged 55 to 70 in good health.

About this clonotype: One junction end does not reproduce the germline sequence, and a read error may be involved. The genes are TRBV5-4 and TRBJ2-7, with 10 bases matching TRBD2. The CDR3 contains 16 residues. The germline CDR1 and CDR2 sequences are SGHNT and YYREEE (reference sequence). Here the CDR3 DNA reads TGTACCAGCAGCTCTCCAGGGACTAGCGACTCCTACGAGCAGTACTTC. This gives the protein CTSSSPGTSDSYEQYF.

As concerns this clonotype: The junction and the germline gene differ at one end; a read error may be behind it. The chain couples TRBV7-2 to TRBJ2-4; 10 bases are shared with TRBD2. The CDR3 runs to 16 residues. CDR1 and CDR2 from the germline V gene are SGHTA and FQGNSA. CDR3 loop: CANSALLAGDINIQYF. The CDR3 DNA sequence: TGTGCCAACAGCGCGCTCCTAGCGGGGGATATAAACATTCAGTACTTC. The whole variable domain, remainder taken from reference TRBV7-2 and TRBJ2-4, is GAGVSQSPSNKVTEKGKDVELRCDPISGHTALYWYRQSLGQGLEFLIYFQGNSAPDKSGLPSDRFSAERTGGSVSTLTIQRTQQEDSAVYLCANSALLAGDINIQYFGAGTRLSVL.

This clonotype occurred once. The chain joins TRBV4-3 to TRBJ2-5; tentatively, D is TRBD2 (5 bases). CDR1 is LGHNA and CDR2 is YSLEER in the germline V gene. Trimming pared 4 bases from V and 2 bases from J, leaving 14 bases between. This CDR3 comprises 15 residues. CDR3 sequence: CASSRKRGSQETQYF. The CDR3 region has the DNA TGCGCCAGCAGCCGAAAACGGGGTTCTCAAGAGACCCAGTACTTC.

This clonotype has a handful of counts. This chain joins TRBV28 and TRBJ2-7, with D maybe TRBD1 (5 bases). CDR1 is MDHEN and CDR2 is SYDVKM in the germline V gene. Trimming took off 6 bases at V and 4 bases at J, with 10 bases between the two ends. The CDR3 loop spans 12 amino acids. The CDR3 DNA is TGTGCCAGCAGAGGGGATAGGTACGAGCAGTACTTC. Amino acid sequence: CASRGDRYEQYF. The whole variable domain, filled in from reference TRBV28 and TRBJ2-7, reads DVKVTQSSRYLVKRTGEKVFLECVQDMDHENMFWYRQDPGLGLRLIYFSYDVKMKEKGDIPEGYSVSREKKERFSLILESASTNQTSMYLCASRGDRYEQYFGPGTRLTVT.

The chain joins TRBV6-2 or TRBV6-3 to TRBJ2-5; possibly TRBD1 for D (5 bases). The CDR3 extends over 13 amino acids. Germline lookup yields CDR1 MNHEY and CDR2 SVGEGT. Trimming took off 7 bases at V and 2 bases at J, with 11 bases between the two ends. The CDR3, as DNA: TGTGCCAGCACCGGGCCAGGGCAAGAGACCCAGTACTTC. It translates to CASTGPGQETQYF.